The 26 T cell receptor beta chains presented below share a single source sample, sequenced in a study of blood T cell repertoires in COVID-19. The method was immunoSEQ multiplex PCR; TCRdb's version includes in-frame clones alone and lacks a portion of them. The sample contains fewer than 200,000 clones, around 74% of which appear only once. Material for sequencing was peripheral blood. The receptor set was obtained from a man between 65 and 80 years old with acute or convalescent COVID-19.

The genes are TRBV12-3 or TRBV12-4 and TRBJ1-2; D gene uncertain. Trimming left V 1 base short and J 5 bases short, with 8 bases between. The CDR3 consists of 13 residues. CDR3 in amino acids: CASSLGERYGYTF. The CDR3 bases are TGTGCCAGCAGTTTAGGGGAGAGATATGGCTACACCTTC.

This CDR3 is CASSVASGRSDTQYF. CDR3 coding DNA: TGTGCCAGCAGCGTAGCGAGCGGGAGGTCAGATACGCAGTATTTT. V is TRBV9 and J is TRBJ2-3; 9 bases are shared with TRBD2. Germline CDR1 SGDLS, CDR2 YYNGEE. With V trimmed by 0 bases and J by 4 bases, 3 bases remained unmatched. The CDR3 has 15 residues.

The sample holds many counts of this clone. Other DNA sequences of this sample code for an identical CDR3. CDR3 residues: CASSPGQNTEAFF. The CDR3 DNA follows: TGTGCCAGCTCACCTGGCCAGAACACTGAAGCTTTCTTT. The V call is TRBV18, the J call TRBJ1-1; D not resolved. Per germline, CDR1 KGHSH and CDR2 LQKENI. With 3 bases removed from V and 1 base from J, the gap between germline ends came to 6 bases. CDR3 length equals 13 residues.

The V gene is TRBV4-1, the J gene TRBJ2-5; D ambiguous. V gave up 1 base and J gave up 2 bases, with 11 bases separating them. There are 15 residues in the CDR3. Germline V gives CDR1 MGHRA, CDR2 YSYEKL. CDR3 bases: TGCGCCAGCAGCCAAGGTTACGTTACACAAGAGACCCAGTACTTC. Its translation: CASSQGYVTQETQYF.

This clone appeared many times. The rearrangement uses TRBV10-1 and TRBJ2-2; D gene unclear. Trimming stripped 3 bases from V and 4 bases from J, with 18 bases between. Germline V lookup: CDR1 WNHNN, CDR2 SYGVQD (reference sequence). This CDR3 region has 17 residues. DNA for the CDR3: TGCGCCAGCAGTGATGATTTATTCGGCGGAACCACCGGGGAGCTGTTTTTT. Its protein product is CASSDDLFGGTTGELFF.

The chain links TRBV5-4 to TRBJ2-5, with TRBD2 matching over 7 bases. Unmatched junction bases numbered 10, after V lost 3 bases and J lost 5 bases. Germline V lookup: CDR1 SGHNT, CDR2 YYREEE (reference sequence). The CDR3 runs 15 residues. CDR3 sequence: CASSSEGGGTETQYF. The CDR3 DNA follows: TGTGCCAGCAGCTCTGAGGGCGGGGGTACGGAGACCCAGTACTTC.

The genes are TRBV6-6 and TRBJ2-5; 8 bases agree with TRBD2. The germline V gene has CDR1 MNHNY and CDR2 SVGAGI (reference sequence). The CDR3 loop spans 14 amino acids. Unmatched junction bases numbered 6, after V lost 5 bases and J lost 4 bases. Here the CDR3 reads CASSNGAGGETQYF. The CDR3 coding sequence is TGTGCCAGCAGTAACGGGGCGGGAGGAGAGACCCAGTACTTC.

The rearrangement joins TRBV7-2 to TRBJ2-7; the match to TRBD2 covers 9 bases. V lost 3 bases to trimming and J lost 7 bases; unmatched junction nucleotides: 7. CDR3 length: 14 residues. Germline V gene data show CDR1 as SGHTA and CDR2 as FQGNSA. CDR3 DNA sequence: TGTGCCAGCAGCTTTCAGCGGGGGGAAGAGGAGCAGTACTTC. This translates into CASSFQRGEEEQYF.

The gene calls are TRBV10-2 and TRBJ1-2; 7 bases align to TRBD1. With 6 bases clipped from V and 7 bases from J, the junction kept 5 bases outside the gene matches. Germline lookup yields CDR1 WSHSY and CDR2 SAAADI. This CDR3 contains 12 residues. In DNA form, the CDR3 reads TGCGCCAGCAGCCAGGGGGTTAGTGGCTACACCTTC. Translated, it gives CASSQGVSGYTF.

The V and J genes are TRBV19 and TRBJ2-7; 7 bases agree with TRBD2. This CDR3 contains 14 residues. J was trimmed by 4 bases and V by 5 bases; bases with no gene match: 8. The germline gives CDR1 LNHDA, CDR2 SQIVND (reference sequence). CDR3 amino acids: CASSASGGGYEQYF. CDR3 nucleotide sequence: TGTGCCAGTAGTGCTTCTGGCGGGGGTTACGAGCAGTACTTC. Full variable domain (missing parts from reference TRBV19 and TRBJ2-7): DGGITQSPKYLFRKEGQNVTLSCEQNLNHDAMYWYRQDPGQGLRLIYYSQIVNDFQKGDIAEGYSVSREKKESFPLTVTSAQKNPTAFYLCASSASGGGYEQYFGPGTRLTVT.

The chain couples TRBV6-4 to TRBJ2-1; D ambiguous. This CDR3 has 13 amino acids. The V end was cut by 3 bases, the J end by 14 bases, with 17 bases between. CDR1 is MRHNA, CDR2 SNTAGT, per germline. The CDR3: CASSDVIVANEFF. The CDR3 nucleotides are TGTGCCAGCAGTGATGTAATTGTAGCTAATGAGTTCTTC.

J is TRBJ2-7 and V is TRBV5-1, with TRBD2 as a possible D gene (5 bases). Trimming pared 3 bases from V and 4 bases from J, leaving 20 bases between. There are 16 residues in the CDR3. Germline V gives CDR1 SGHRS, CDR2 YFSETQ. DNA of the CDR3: TGCGCCAGCAGCTCGGACGGGCTAGCCAAGAAATACGAGCAGTACTTC. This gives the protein CASSSDGLAKKYEQYF.

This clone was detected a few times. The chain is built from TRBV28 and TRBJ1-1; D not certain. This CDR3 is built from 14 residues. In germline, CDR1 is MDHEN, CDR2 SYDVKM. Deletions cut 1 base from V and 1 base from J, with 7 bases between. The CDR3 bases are TGTGCCAGCAGTTTATCGGCGGGGAACACTGAAGCTTTCTTT. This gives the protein CASSLSAGNTEAFF.

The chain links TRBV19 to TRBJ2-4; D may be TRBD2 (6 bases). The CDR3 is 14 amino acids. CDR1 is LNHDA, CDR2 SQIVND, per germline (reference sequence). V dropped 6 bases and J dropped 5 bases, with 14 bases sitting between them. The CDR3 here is CASRTAGRENIQYF. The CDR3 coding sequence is TGTGCCAGTAGGACTGCCGGGAGAGAAAACATTCAGTACTTC.

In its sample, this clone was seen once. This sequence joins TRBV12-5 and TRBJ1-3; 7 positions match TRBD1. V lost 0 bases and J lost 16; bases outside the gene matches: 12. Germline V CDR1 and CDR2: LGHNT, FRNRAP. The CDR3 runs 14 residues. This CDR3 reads CASGLVPPFDRAYF. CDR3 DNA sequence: TGTGCTAGTGGTTTGGTACCCCCCTTCGACAGGGCGTATTTT.

CDR3 sequence (DNA): TGTGCCAGCAGCTTATGGGGCAGCATGTCCGCCCACGAGCAGTACTTC. Its translation: CASSLWGSMSAHEQYF. The genes are TRBV7-8 and TRBJ2-7; D might be TRBD1 (5 bases). The CDR3 sequence is 16 residues long. Trimming took 2 bases from V and 5 from J, leaving 19 bases between them. Germline V lookup: CDR1 SGHVS, CDR2 FQNEAQ.

The CDR3 loop is CASKGGPETQYF. CDR3 nucleotide sequence: TGTGCCAGCAAAGGAGGGCCGGAGACCCAGTACTTC. The rearrangement joins TRBV6-5 to TRBJ2-5, with D possibly being TRBD2 (6 bases). V gave up 7 bases and J gave up 5 bases, with 11 bases separating them. The CDR3 is 12 amino acids. The germline gives CDR1 MNHEY, CDR2 SVGAGI.

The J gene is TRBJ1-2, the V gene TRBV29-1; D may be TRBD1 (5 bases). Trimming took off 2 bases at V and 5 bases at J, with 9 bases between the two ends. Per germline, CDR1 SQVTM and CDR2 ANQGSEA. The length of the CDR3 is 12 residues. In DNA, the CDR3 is TGCAGCGTTGAATGGGGCGCTTATGGCTACACCTTC. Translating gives CSVEWGAYGYTF. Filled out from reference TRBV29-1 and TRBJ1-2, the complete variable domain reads SAVISQKPSRDICQRGTSLTIQCQVDSQVTMMFWYRQQPGQSLTLIATANQGSEATYESGFVIDKFPISRPNLTFSTLTVSNMSPEDSSIYLCSVEWGAYGYTFGSGTRLTVV.

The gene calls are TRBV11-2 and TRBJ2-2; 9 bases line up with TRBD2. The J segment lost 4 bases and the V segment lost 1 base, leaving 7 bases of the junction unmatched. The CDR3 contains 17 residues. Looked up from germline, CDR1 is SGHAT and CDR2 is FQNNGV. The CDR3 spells CASSLARGGRVTGELFF. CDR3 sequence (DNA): TGTGCCAGCAGCTTAGCCCGAGGCGGGAGGGTCACCGGGGAGCTGTTTTTT.

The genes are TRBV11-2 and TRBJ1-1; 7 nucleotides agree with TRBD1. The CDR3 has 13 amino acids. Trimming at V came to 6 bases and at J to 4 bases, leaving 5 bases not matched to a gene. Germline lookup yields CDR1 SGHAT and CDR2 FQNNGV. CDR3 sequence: CASSYAGGTEAFF. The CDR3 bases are TGTGCCAGCAGTTACGCAGGGGGCACTGAAGCTTTCTTT.

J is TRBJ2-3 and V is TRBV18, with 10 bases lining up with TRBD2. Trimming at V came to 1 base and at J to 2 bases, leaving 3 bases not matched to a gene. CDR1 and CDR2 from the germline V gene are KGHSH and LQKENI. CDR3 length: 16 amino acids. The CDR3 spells CASSPLAGGTTDTQYF. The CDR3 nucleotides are TGTGCCAGCTCACCACTAGCGGGGGGAACCACAGATACGCAGTATTTT.

CDR3 sequence: CASSEAGTNSYEQYF. The DNA for the CDR3 is TGTGCCAGCAGCGAAGCCGGGACAAACTCCTACGAGCAGTACTTC. The chain is built from TRBV9 and TRBJ2-7; maybe TRBD1 (6 bases). The CDR3 length is 15 residues. Trimming pared 3 bases from V and 0 bases from J, leaving 13 bases between. Germline V gene sequence: CDR1 SGDLS, CDR2 YYNGEE.

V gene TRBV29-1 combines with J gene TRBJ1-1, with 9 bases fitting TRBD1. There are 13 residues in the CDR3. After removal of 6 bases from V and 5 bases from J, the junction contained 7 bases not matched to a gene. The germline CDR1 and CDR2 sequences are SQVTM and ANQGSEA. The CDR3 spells CSVETGTGTEAFF. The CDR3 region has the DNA TGCAGCGTAGAGACCGGGACAGGGACTGAAGCTTTCTTT.

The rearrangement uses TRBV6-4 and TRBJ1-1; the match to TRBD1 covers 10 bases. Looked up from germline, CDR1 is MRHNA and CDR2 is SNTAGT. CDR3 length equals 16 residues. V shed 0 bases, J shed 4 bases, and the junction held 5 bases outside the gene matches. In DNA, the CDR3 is TGTGCCAGCAGTGACTCGCCGGGACAGGGGAGCACTGAAGCTTTCTTT. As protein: CASSDSPGQGSTEAFF.

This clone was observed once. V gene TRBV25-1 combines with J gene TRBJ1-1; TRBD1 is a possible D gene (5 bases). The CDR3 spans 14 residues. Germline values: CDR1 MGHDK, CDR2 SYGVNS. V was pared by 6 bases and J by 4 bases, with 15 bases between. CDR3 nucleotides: TGTGCCAGCAGGGGGCCCGGAGGGTTCACTGAAGCTTTCTTT. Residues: CASRGPGGFTEAFF.

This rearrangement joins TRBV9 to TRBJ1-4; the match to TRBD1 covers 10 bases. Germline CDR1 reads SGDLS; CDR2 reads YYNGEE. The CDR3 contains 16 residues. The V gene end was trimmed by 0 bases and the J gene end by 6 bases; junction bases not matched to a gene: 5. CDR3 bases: TGTGCCAGCAGCGTAGGGGACAGGGGTAAAGATGAAAAACTGTTTTTT. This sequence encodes CASSVGDRGKDEKLFF.